This paragraph covers one T cell receptor (beta chain) sequence. This clonotype was seen ten or more times. The target of this receptor is not known. Per-base quality was not reported, and no clone a single base away is much larger than it. TCR repertoires of sorted CD4+ and CD8+ blood T cells from severe aplastic anemia patients and healthy subjects were deep-sequenced in the study. Ficoll-Paque density gradient centrifugation was used to isolate peripheral blood mononuclear cells. Before DNA extraction, CD4+ and CD8+ T cells were sorted by FACS or by magnetic beads. Profiling of TCR beta VDJ combinations and CDR3 sequences used genomic DNA as the template. An Illumina HiSeq 2000 was used for TCR repertoire sequencing. Regarding the original processing steps: Repertoires were assessed using TRBV/TRBJ rearrangement plots, CDR3 size and DJ length profiles, and Simpson's diversity index. Whichever DNA sequence was most abundant in the deep sequencing data was defined as the immunodominant clone. CDR3 amino acid sequences were screened for sharing across subjects and were compared with published repertoires and the VDJdb database. The raw public data were reprocessed by TCRdb itself: fastp quality trimming at Q25, MiXCR clonotype calling, in-frame beta chains only. Every entry covers one CDR3 protein and lists the most common genes and DNA from its rows. For this entry, the V and J calls and clone size follow TCRdb and not the study's own pipeline. This sample is represented by hundreds of thousands of distinct CDR3 sequences; 55% to 75% of them were singletons. The top ten hold under 4.5% of the sample.

Counted from cysteine to phenylalanine, this CDR3 has 17 amino acids. The only DNA kept is the CDR3, 51 bases in frame from the first base. The germline V gene (reference sequence) provides CDR1 WNHNN and CDR2 SYGVQD. The germline ends are 20 bases apart after V is trimmed by 4 bases and J by 1 base. The entry originates in a study of CD8+CD57+ T cells in acquired aplastic anemia (dated by TCRdb to 2017 to 2018). Regarding the research as a whole: On average, sorted CD4+ and CD8+ cells yielded 3.2 ug of extracted DNA, with a range of roughly 0.17 to 30 ug. Mean read counts for healthy donor samples were roughly 10 million for CD4+ cells and 11 million to 14 million for CD8+ cells. Broad study findings and their caveats: Although 25 to 30 CD8+ CDR3 sequences were shared by patients and controls, these sequences appeared highly expressed in patients and within the immunodominant clones of patients. Patients and healthy controls showed no significant difference in CD8+ Simpson's diversity (P=0.060).

The receptor was isolated from a human donor in good health, serving as a control. The sequencing input was sorted CD4+, CD8+, or CD8+CD57+ T cells (not recorded which) from PBMCs. The chain uses TRBV10-1 and TRBJ2-7; TRBD1 is a weak D gene call, 6 bases matching. The sequenced DNA: TGCGCCAGCAGTGCAGGACCCGGGACATCGGTATCCTACGAGCAGTACTTC. Its translation is CASSAGPGTSVSYEQYF.